This T cell receptor beta chain appears in the sequencing data of a study of cytomegalovirus exposure and HLA in healthy donors (dated by TCRdb to between 2016 and 2019). Turning to the overall study: An earlier analysis of approximately 640 of the donors reported 250 to 350 Gb of sequence data and some 120 million unique TCR beta sequences from some 180 million T cells. Along with the approximately 700-subject first cohort, a separate validation cohort of over a hundred different subjects was used. The study used immunosequencing to profile the T cell repertoires of approximately 640 subjects and linked those repertoires to cytomegalovirus serostatus. The aim of the study was to test whether cataloging public T cell receptors could identify signatures of past pathogen exposure. A later genetic analysis took genome-wide SNP genotypes for about 60% of the roughly 670 donors and used that subset as a discovery cohort. Typing coverage differed by locus: A, B, C, DRB1 and DQB1 were typed in about 620-640 donors, DQA1 in about 550, DPA1 in around 600, and DPB1 in roughly 450. Donor age, sex, ethnicity and CMV serostatus were collected together with the repertoire data. A later analysis re-examined previously published TCR beta repertoires from 610 or so donors and added high-resolution HLA genotyping to investigate patterns of TCR occurrence. To decide whether each TCR beta V gene segment behaved as functional or pseudogenic, an earlier analysis of nearly 600 of the donors relied on high-throughput TCR beta sequencing. Approximately 310 gigabases of sequencing data and tens of millions of unique TCR sequences were included in an early release covering several hundred HLA-typed donors. Across around 400 genotyped donors of the cohort, an average of approximately 240,000 unique TCR beta nucleotide sequences per donor were sequenced, and roughly 20% of those sequences were non-productive. Because of strong linkage in the cohort, five DR-DQ haplotypes were treated as single units for association and clustering. Every repertoire in the discovery cohort had been generated on one and the same sequencing platform. Rather than using new phenotypic data, the later analysis identified candidate immune exposures from TCR beta sequences and from how often those sequences occurred across donors. Of the 398 genotyped donors, roughly 80% fell in the genetic ancestry cluster associated with self-reported Caucasian donors. To predict cytomegalovirus infection status, the study combined high-throughput TCR immunosequencing, statistical association of individual TCRs with disease status, and machine learning. Class I and class II HLA loci were covered by the typing at four-digit resolution. General findings and caveats noted by the study authors: Compared with equally common non-associated chains, HLA-associated TCR beta chains in a later analysis were more clonally expanded and had lower generation probabilities. Most TCR sequences were observed very rarely across donors, whereas some public TCRs were present in many individuals. The only immune exposure information available for the cohort was CMV serostatus. According to a later analysis, parvovirus B19, influenza, CMV and Epstein-Barr virus appeared linked to several top co-occurrence clusters. HLA typing was unavailable for some donors at each locus, so association tests used only the typed subset. Compared with the roughly 700-donor mean, donors in an Asian-associated ancestry cluster had fewer N-insertions in productive TCRs, according to a later genetic analysis. In a later analysis, the rate of TCR association differed among HLA loci, with DRB1 alleles having the most associated TCRs and HLA-C alleles having the fewest. A cluster of highly shared sequence variants was judged likely to represent a technical artifact of the sequencing pipeline. Over 15 rarely observed V segments, including chromosome 9 orphons, were excluded from the earlier analysis of several hundred of the donors because counts were too low. Sequencing depth was assumed to be roughly uniform across donors in the presence/absence analyses, though that assumption may not hold. The classifier was reported to diagnose cytomegalovirus status with high specificity and sensitivity in both the original and validation cohorts. A further reported finding was that TCR beta sequences accurately predicted the HLA-A and HLA-B alleles for most subjects in the first cohort. V-gene and J-gene trimming of TCR beta chains was associated with a missense DCLRE1C variant in a later genetic analysis, and the association was replicated in an independent cohort. Some IMGT-functional V segments, including TRBV6-2 and TRBV6-3, could not be told apart with the 87-base-pair reads, so those segments were excluded. In an earlier analysis of approximately 590 of the donors, most TCR beta V segments appeared in productive rearrangements about 90% or about 30% of the time, broadly matching IMGT annotations. Assigning TCR associations to individual alleles was difficult when HLA alleles, especially DR and DQ, strongly co-occurred. According to the authors, the approach could potentially be generalized to other disease states and immunological phenotypes. In this cohort, only TCR beta chains were sequenced, and detectable features were limited by the absence of alpha or paired-chain data. In a later analysis, most CMV-associated TCR beta chains were found to appear HLA-restricted, with HLA associations seemingly driven largely by CMV exposure. In the study, 150 to 200 TCR beta chains were listed as associated with cytomegalovirus. A few of the identified cytomegalovirus-associated TCR beta chains were confirmed in vitro to be specific for cytomegalovirus antigens. At a false discovery rate of 0.05, a later analysis linked 16,951 TCR beta sequences to specific HLA alleles. Correlated functional status among segregating V segments might reflect linkage disequilibrium, but an unknown experimental factor could not be ruled out.

This clone has just one count. Its antigen has not been determined. No base quality information exists; no much larger clone differs at one position. Via the germline V gene, CDR1 is SGHRS and CDR2 YFSETQ. The CDR3, from cysteine to phenylalanine, totals 14 residues. Solely the CDR3 DNA is kept, with 42 bases framed from the first base. Trimming takes 3 bases from V and 2 bases from J, and the germline ends sit 8 bases apart. The library was built by means of the immunoSEQ multiplex PCR assay. The multiplex PCR relied on a mix of 60 forward primers for TCR Vbeta segments and 13 reverse primers for TCR Jbeta segments. A multiplex PCR assay on genomic DNA amplified the CDR3 region of rearranged TCR beta genes. On the Illumina HiSeq System, the amplified TCR beta libraries were sequenced as 87-base-pair reads. The paper's processing steps were these. Across the 700 or so repertoires, a later analysis counted some 80 million unique TCR beta chains, 9.5 million to 13 million of which were shared by at least two donors. To remove PCR and sequencing errors, raw reads were error-corrected and collapsed into unique sequences using a nearest-neighbor algorithm that merged closely related sequences. Alignment of CDR3 sequences to IMGT reference sequences was used to assign V, D and J gene segments. For a sequence to be retained, a match of at least six nucleotides was required to both a V gene segment and a J gene segment. Rearrangements were classified as productive when the CDR3 lacked stop codons and remained in frame with V and J, and all other rearrangements were classified as non-productive. Following IMGT convention, CDR3 was defined as the stretch from the second conserved V-encoded cysteine to the conserved J-encoded phenylalanine. In an earlier analysis of around 540 of the donors, sequences lacking an unambiguous match to a single V gene segment were excluded. In an earlier analysis of 450 to 700 of the donors, V segments were called functional above 56.7% productive rearrangements and were called segregating when the between-donor standard deviation exceeded 5%. To diagnose cytomegalovirus status from the catalog of TCR beta chain sequences, a statistical classification framework was built. In a later analysis, TCR nucleotide sequences were compared against IMGT/GENE-DB human TR gene sequences so that V and J genes could be assigned. The TCRdist pipeline was used in a later analysis to assign CDR3 sequences and most-parsimonious VDJ recombination scenarios. In a later analysis, each TCR beta chain was defined by its CDR3 amino acid sequence together with its V-gene family, and reads lacking a unique V-gene family were excluded. As a way to deal with suspected cross-contamination and a sequencing artifact, a later analysis dropped 592 nucleotide sequences that were highly shared and had low generation probability. A later analysis calculated a clonal expansion index for each public chain from normalized within-repertoire ranks of inferred template counts. In a later analysis, generation probabilities were computed using a VDJ recombination model fitted to out-of-frame rearrangements, and the results were checked against IGoR. A later analysis scored TCR-TCR, TCR-HLA and TCR-CMV co-occurrence with hypergeometric tests, applying a repertoire-size bias correction to TCR pairs. To estimate false discovery rates, a later analysis permuted the HLA or CMV assignments 20 times. In a later analysis, co-occurring TCRs were grouped with DBSCAN, and TCRdist sequence similarity was added when clustering was performed within HLA-allele-positive subsets. For co-occurrence clustering, repertoires with fewer than 30,000 or more than 120,000 public chains were excluded, along with about five repertoires with anomalous nucleotide sharing. TCRdb took this table from immuneACCESS and kept in-frame rearrangements with V and J called. Such tables lack part of the clones; where checked against another copy, unresolved V genes explain under half of the gap, and the rest is unexplained. That table is the source of V, J and clone size, and D and trimming were worked out from the DNA. The sample table contains more than 60,000 clones; only one count was recorded for under 85% of them. The top ten hold approximately 3% of the sample.

In total, approximately 700 healthy bone marrow donors made up the cohort. Cohort members were all nominally healthy when sampled, although unrecorded immune exposures were likely present. The donor was CMV seronegative and belonged to the group of roughly 330 seronegative cohort members. A peripheral blood sample was provided by each donor, and peripheral blood mononuclear cells were used for TCR beta sequencing. Genomic DNA was extracted from the blood cell samples with the Qiagen DNeasy Blood Extraction Kit. The V and J segments used are TRBV5-1 and TRBJ2-2; TRBD2 is a possible D gene, resting on 6 matching bases. The receptor was derived from a woman between 25 and 40 years old in good health and CMV-seronegative. The sequenced sample consisted of PBMCs. At the DNA level, the sequence is TGCGCCAGCAGCTCGGGACTTAACACCGGGGAGCTGTTTTTT. Protein translation: CASSSGLNTGELFF. With the portions outside the CDR3 filled from the reference TRBV5-1 and TRBJ2-2 genes, the complete variable region becomes KAGVTQTPRYLIKTRGQQVTLSCSPISGHRSVSWYQQTPGQGLQFLFEYFSETQRNKGNFPGRFSGRQFSNSRSEMNVSTLELGDSALYLCASSSGLNTGELFFGEGSRLTVL.